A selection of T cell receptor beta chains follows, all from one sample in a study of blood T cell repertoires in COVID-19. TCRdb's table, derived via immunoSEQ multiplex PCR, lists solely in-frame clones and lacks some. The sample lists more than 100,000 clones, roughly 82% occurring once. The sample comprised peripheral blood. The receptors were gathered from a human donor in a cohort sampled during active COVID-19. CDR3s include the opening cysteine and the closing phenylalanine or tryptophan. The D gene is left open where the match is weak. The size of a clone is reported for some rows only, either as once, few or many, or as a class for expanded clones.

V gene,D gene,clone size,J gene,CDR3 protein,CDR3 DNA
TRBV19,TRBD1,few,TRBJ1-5,CASSVGTGAAGQPQHF,TGTGCCAGTAGTGTGGGGACAGGGGCTGCCGGTCAGCCCCAGCATTTT
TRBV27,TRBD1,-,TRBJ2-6,CASSVTGAPGSGANVLTF,TGTGCCAGCAGTGTTACAGGGGCCCCCGGCTCTGGGGCCAACGTCCTGACTTTC
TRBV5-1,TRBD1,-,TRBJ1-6,CASSLAGTENSPLHF,TGCGCCAGCAGCTTGGCCGGGACAGAGAATTCACCCCTCCACTTT
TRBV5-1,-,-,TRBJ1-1,CASSSHGLSNTEAFF,TGCGCCAGCAGCTCCCACGGTTTATCGAACACTGAAGCTTTCTTT
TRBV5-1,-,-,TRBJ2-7,CASSFGGRSANPYEQYF,TGCGCCAGCAGCTTCGGGGGGCGGTCGGCCAACCCCTACGAGCAGTACTTC
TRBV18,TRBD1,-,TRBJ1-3,CASSPGTDSGNTIYF,TGTGCCAGCTCACCTGGGACAGACTCTGGAAACACCATATATTTT
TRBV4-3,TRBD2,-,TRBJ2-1,CASSQEAAGGLKFF,TGCGCCAGCAGCCAAGAAGCAGCGGGGGGCCTTAAGTTCTTC
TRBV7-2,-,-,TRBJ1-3,CASSLVAGNTIYF,TGTGCCAGCAGCTTAGTTGCGGGAAACACCATATATTTT
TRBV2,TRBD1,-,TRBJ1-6,CASRDGQGNSPLHF,TGTGCCAGCAGGGACGGACAGGGAAATTCACCCCTCCACTTT
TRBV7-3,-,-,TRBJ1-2,CASSSLPENYGYTF,TGTGCCAGCAGCTCACTCCCCGAGAACTATGGCTACACCTTC
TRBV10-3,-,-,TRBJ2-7,CAISESQGISYEQYF,TGTGCCATCAGTGAGTCCCAGGGGATCTCCTACGAGCAGTACTTC
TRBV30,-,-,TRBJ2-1,CAWSVEGPGTRFF,TGTGCCTGGAGTGTAGAGGGCCCGGGGACACGGTTCTTC
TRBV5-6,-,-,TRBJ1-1,CASSFVTVNTEAFF,TGTGCCAGCAGCTTTGTTACAGTGAACACTGAAGCTTTCTTT
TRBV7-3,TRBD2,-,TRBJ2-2,CASSKRGGDTGELFF,TGTGCCAGCAGCAAACGGGGGGGAGACACCGGGGAGCTGTTTTTT
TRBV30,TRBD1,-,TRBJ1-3,CAWSRDSGSGNTIYF,TGTGCCTGGAGCCGGGACAGTGGCTCTGGAAACACCATATATTTT
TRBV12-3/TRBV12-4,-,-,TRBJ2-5,CASSFSETQYF,TGTGCCAGCAGTTTTTCGGAGACCCAGTACTTC
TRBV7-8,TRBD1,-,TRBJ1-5,CASRYRGRGDQPQHF,TGTGCCAGCAGGTACAGGGGGCGCGGGGATCAGCCCCAGCATTTT
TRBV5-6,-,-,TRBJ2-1,CASSLGISGNEQFF,TGTGCCAGCAGCTTGGGAATTAGCGGTAATGAGCAGTTCTTC
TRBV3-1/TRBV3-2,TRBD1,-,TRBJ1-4,CASSQGQGWAPRLFF,TGTGCCAGCAGCCAGGGACAGGGTTGGGCCCCTCGACTGTTTTTT
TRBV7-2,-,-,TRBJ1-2,CASSLGGGSTDYGYTF,TGTGCCAGCAGCTTAGGAGGTGGCAGTACGGACTATGGCTACACCTTC
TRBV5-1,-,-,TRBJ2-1,CASSSLGGGHNEQFF,TGCGCCAGCAGCTCCCTAGGGGGGGGACACAATGAGCAGTTCTTC
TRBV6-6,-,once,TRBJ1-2,CASSRSGGRGYGYTF,TGTGCCAGCAGCCGCTCCGGAGGGCGCGGCTATGGCTACACCTTC
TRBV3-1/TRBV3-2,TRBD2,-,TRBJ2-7,CASSLWASGTYEQYF,TGTGCCAGCAGCCTCTGGGCTAGCGGGACCTACGAGCAGTACTTC
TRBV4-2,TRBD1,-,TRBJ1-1,CASSQDQGANTEAFF,TGTGCCAGCAGCCAAGATCAGGGGGCGAACACTGAAGCTTTCTTT
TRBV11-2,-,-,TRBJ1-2,CASSMRSGGGMNNYGYTF,TGTGCCAGCAGCATGCGTTCGGGTGGTGGTATGAATAACTATGGCTACACCTTC
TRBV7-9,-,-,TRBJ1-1,CASSLWDLNTEAFF,TGTGCCAGCAGCTTGTGGGACTTGAACACTGAAGCTTTCTTT
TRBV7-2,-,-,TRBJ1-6,CASSLGGGNSPLHF,TGTGCCAGCAGCTTAGGTGGGGGGAATTCACCCCTCCACTTT
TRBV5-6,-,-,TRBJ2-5,CASKRGLLGQETQYF,TGTGCCAGCAAGAGGGGACTCCTGGGGCAAGAGACCCAGTACTTC
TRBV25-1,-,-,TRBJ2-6,CASSPLGSGPTGANVLTF,TGTGCCAGCAGCCCCTTAGGTTCAGGGCCGACTGGGGCCAACGTCCTGACTTTC
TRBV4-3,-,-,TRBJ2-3,CASSQDLGNVAGALQYF,TGCGCCAGCAGCCAAGACTTAGGGAATGTGGCGGGGGCCCTCCAGTATTTT
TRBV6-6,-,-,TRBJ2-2,CASSYSREWTGELFF,TGTGCCAGCAGTTACTCCAGGGAATGGACCGGGGAGCTGTTTTTT
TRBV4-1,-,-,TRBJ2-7,CASSQADTASYEQYF,TGCGCCAGCAGCCAGGCAGACACGGCCTCCTACGAGCAGTACTTC
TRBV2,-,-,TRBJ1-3,CASSEQGNTIYF,TGTGCCAGCAGTGAACAGGGGAACACCATATATTTT
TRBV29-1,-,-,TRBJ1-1,CSVDKGKGRTEAFF,TGCAGCGTTGATAAGGGGAAAGGTAGGACTGAAGCTTTCTTT
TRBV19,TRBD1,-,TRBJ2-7,CASSIGDRGYYEQYF,TGTGCCAGTAGTATTGGCGACAGGGGTTACTACGAGCAGTACTTC
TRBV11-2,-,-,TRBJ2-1,CASSLRGEQFF,TGTGCCAGCAGCTTAAGGGGTGAGCAGTTCTTC
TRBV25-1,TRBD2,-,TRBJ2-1,CASSGSLAGGYNEQFF,TGTGCCAGCAGTGGGTCACTAGCGGGGGGGTACAATGAGCAGTTCTTC
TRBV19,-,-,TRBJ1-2,CASSIGTGAQGYGYTF,TGTGCCAGTAGTATTGGGACTGGGGCGCAGGGTTATGGCTACACCTTC
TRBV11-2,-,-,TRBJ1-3,CASSPAGAWGNTIYF,TGTGCCAGCAGCCCGGCGGGGGCTTGGGGAAACACCATATATTTT
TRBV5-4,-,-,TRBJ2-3,CASSPSTDTQYF,TGTGCCAGCAGCCCAAGCACAGATACGCAGTATTTT
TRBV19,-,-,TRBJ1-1,CASRNPTWAEAFF,TGTGCCAGCCGGAACCCGACATGGGCTGAAGCTTTCTTT
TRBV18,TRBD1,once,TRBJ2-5,CASSPRPTGAGETQYF,TGTGCCAGCTCACCACGCCCAACAGGGGCAGGGGAGACCCAGTACTTC
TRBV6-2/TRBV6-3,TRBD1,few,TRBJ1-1,CASSWVRGLATEAFF,TGTGCCAGCAGTTGGGTCAGGGGGCTGGCCACTGAAGCTTTCTTT
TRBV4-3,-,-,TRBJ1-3,CASSQGGTGNTIYF,TGCGCCAGCAGCCAAGGGGGCACGGGAAACACCATATATTTT
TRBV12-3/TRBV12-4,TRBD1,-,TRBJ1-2,CASSVDRVRGYTF,TGTGCCAGCAGTGTCGACAGGGTCCGTGGCTACACCTTC
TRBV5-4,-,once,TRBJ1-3,CASSLAGGLNTIYF,TGTGCCAGCAGCTTGGCGGGGGGCCTTAACACCATATATTTT
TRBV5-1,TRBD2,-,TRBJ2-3,CASSPRLAGASPTDTQYF,TGCGCCAGCAGCCCCCGACTAGCGGGGGCCTCTCCCACAGATACGCAGTATTTT
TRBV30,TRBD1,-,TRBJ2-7,CAWSGGPTGGYEQYF,TGTGCCTGGAGTGGGGGCCCTACAGGGGGCTACGAGCAGTACTTC